This TCR beta chain is from a study of beta chain features in type 1 diabetes. Study background: Patients did not differ from healthy donors in age, gender or cell yield.

V lost 4 bases and J 0 bases, leaving 16 bases between the germline ends. The CDR3 runs 17 residues. Germline V gives CDR1 SGHVS, CDR2 FQNEAQ. This clone was seen more than once but under ten times. Its antigen is currently unknown. Sequencing targeted expressed TCRB transcripts, as all isolated RNA had been reverse transcribed. The repertoire was sequenced with immunoSEQ multiplex PCR; TCRdb's copy has only in-frame clones and lacks some. The table records approximately 280,000 clones, about 15% of them present only once. General study results and limits: PCR might favor shorter templates, but any such skew would affect patients and controls equally. Shortening that was moderate but significant affected the TCRB CDR3s of Type 1 diabetes patients in all four CD4+ subsets.

The origin of this receptor is a man aged 18 to 30 with type 1 diabetes. This chain links TRBV7-8 with TRBJ2-1; possibly TRBD2 for D (6 bases). Sequencing was performed on naive CD4+ T cells from blood. CDR3 nucleotide sequence: TGTGCCAGCAGCTCCGATCACGGGAGCCGCTCCTACAATGAGCAGTTCTTC. Protein: CASSSDHGSRSYNEQFF.